Presented here are 20 T cell receptor beta chains from one specimen sequenced in a study of blood T cell repertoires in COVID-19. TCRdb's table, derived via immunoSEQ multiplex PCR, lists solely in-frame clones and lacks some. Of 150,000 or so clones in the sample, roughly 84% were seen once. The sequenced sample was PBMCs or T cells enriched from blood (not recorded which). Receptors were obtained from a man in his 60s who had recovered from COVID-19.

This sequence joins TRBV5-1 and TRBJ2-7; no definite D call. The CDR3 runs 12 residues. V was shortened by 0 bases and J by 7 bases, with 8 bases between the two germline ends. The V gene's germline CDR1 is SGHRS and CDR2 YFSETQ. The CDR3: CASSLAPGEQYF. CDR3 sequence (DNA): TGCGCCAGCAGCTTGGCCCCCGGGGAGCAGTACTTC.

V gene TRBV5-1 combines with J gene TRBJ2-1; a possible D gene is TRBD1 (6 bases). This CDR3 is built from 15 residues. Trimming removed 3 bases at V and 7 bases at J, with 17 bases between. Germline-derived CDR1 and CDR2 are SGHRS and YFSETQ. The CDR3 DNA follows: TGCGCCAGCAGCTCCGGACGGACAAGGGGGAATGAGCAGTTCTTC. Translating it yields CASSSGRTRGNEQFF. Full variable domain (remainder filled in from reference TRBV5-1 and TRBJ2-1): KAGVTQTPRYLIKTRGQQVTLSCSPISGHRSVSWYQQTPGQGLQFLFEYFSETQRNKGNFPGRFSGRQFSNSRSEMNVSTLELGDSALYLCASSSGRTRGNEQFFGPGTRLTVL.

This clone was seen a handful of times. J is TRBJ2-7 and V is TRBV18; tentative D call: TRBD2 (7 bases). This CDR3 contains 16 residues. The V gene lost 1 base and the J gene lost 2 bases, with 15 bases spanning the gap. Germline V gene sequence: CDR1 KGHSH, CDR2 LQKENI. Here the CDR3 DNA reads TGTGCCAGCTCACCACGGGGGCGGGAGACAACCTACGAGCAGTACTTC. Translated: CASSPRGRETTYEQYF.

The chain couples TRBV7-8 to TRBJ2-1; possible D gene TRBD1, 6 bases. Between the trimmed V and J ends, which lost 0 bases and 10 bases, there was a span of 10 bases. Germline V gene lookup returns CDR1 SGHVS and CDR2 FQNEAQ. The CDR3 has 13 residues. This chain's CDR3 is CASSLATRGEQFF. DNA of the CDR3: TGTGCCAGCAGCTTAGCGACGAGGGGGGAGCAGTTCTTC.

The V call is TRBV5-1, the J call TRBJ2-7; TRBD2 is a possible D gene (5 bases). The CDR3 loop spans 13 amino acids. Trimming took off 0 bases at V and 5 bases at J, with 9 bases between the two ends. Germline V gives CDR1 SGHRS, CDR2 YFSETQ. The CDR3 region has the DNA TGCGCCAGCAGCTTGGCCCGAGGGAACGAGCAGTACTTC. Translated: CASSLARGNEQYF. The full variable domain, completed using reference TRBV5-1 and TRBJ2-7, is KAGVTQTPRYLIKTRGQQVTLSCSPISGHRSVSWYQQTPGQGLQFLFEYFSETQRNKGNFPGRFSGRQFSNSRSEMNVSTLELGDSALYLCASSLARGNEQYFGPGTRLTVT.

V usage is TRBV12-3 or TRBV12-4 and J usage is TRBJ1-2; D ambiguous. V was clipped by 3 bases and J by 0 bases, with 5 bases between them. The CDR3 spans 13 residues. The CDR3 DNA reads as TGTGCCAGCAGTTTTCGAGCTAACTATGGCTACACCTTC. Its protein is CASSFRANYGYTF.

This clone was observed once. Other DNA sequences in this specimen translate into the identical CDR3. The chain has TRBV4-1 and TRBJ2-7; 10 bases agree with TRBD2. The V gene end was trimmed by 0 bases and the J gene end by 0 bases; junction bases not matched to a gene: 2. The CDR3 extends over 16 amino acids. Germline loops: CDR1 MGHRA, CDR2 YSYEKL. CDR3 coding DNA: TGCGCCAGCAGCCAAGACCCTAGCGGGAGCTCCTACGAGCAGTACTTC. Protein product: CASSQDPSGSSYEQYF.

This chain uses TRBV2 with TRBJ1-6; 7 bases match TRBD1. Trimming took 7 bases from V and 6 from J; bases not matched to a gene: 9. This CDR3 comprises 15 residues. The germline V gene has CDR1 SNHLY and CDR2 FYNNEI. Here the CDR3 reads CASTPRGTVNSPLHF. CDR3 nucleotides: TGTGCCAGCACGCCGAGGGGGACAGTTAATTCACCCCTCCACTTT.

V is TRBV3-1 (or the pseudogene TRBV3-2) and J is TRBJ2-7, with 11 bases aligning to TRBD1. Per the germline V gene, CDR1 is LGHDT and CDR2 is YNNKEL (reference sequence). The CDR3 is made up of 14 amino acids. Unmatched junction bases numbered 4, after V lost 4 bases and J lost 5 bases. CDR3 loop: CASSLGTGGNEQYF. CDR3 nucleotide sequence: TGTGCCAGCAGCCTCGGGACAGGGGGAAACGAGCAGTACTTC.

This clone was counted only a few times. V is TRBV5-1 and J is TRBJ1-1, with 8 bases aligning to TRBD1. After removal of 4 bases from V and 7 bases from J, the junction contained 9 bases not matched to a gene. The CDR3 has 14 amino acids. Germline assignment: CDR1 SGHRS and CDR2 YFSETQ. The DNA for the CDR3 is TGCGCCAGCAGCCCCGGGACAGGTGTTTATGAAGCTTTCTTT. Translated: CASSPGTGVYEAFF.

This clone was seen only once. This chain joins TRBV5-1 and TRBJ1-2; 7 bases line up with TRBD1. The trim removed 0 bases at V and 0 bases at J, leaving 5 bases unmatched. Germline values: CDR1 SGHRS, CDR2 YFSETQ. This CDR3 contains 16 residues. The CDR3 nucleotides read TGCGCCAGCAGCTTGGCAGGACAGGCCCCTAACTATGGCTACACCTTC. Protein product: CASSLAGQAPNYGYTF.

The V call is TRBV28, the J call TRBJ2-7; maybe TRBD1 (6 bases). CDR3 size: 14 residues. Looked up from germline, CDR1 is MDHEN and CDR2 is SYDVKM. V was trimmed by 3 bases and J by 7 bases, leaving 16 bases between them. DNA of the CDR3: TGTGCCAGCAGTTTCCTGACAGGTCTCCGGGAGCAGTACTTC. It codes for CASSFLTGLREQYF.

V gene TRBV10-3 combines with J gene TRBJ1-6; D remains ambiguous. Germline CDR1 ENHRY, CDR2 SYGVKD. The V gene lost 6 bases and the J gene lost 7 bases, with 13 bases spanning the gap. The CDR3 contains 14 residues. CDR3: CAIRMEKLNSPLHF. The CDR3 DNA is TGTGCCATCAGAATGGAGAAGCTAAATTCACCCCTCCACTTT.

In DNA, the CDR3 is TGCGCCAGCAGCTTGTCCCAGGGGGATACCGGGGAGCTGTTTTTT. Residues: CASSLSQGDTGELFF. The rearrangement joins TRBV5-1 to TRBJ2-2; 7 bases fit TRBD1. CDR1 SGHRS and CDR2 YFSETQ come from the germline V gene. V was pared by 1 base and J by 5 bases, with 5 bases of the junction left unmatched. This CDR3 contains 15 residues.

The chain is built from TRBV5-4 and TRBJ1-2, with TRBD1 matching over 8 bases. There are 14 residues in the CDR3. Germline CDR1 and CDR2: SGHNT and YYREEE (reference sequence). With V trimmed by 5 bases and J by 4 bases, 7 bases remained unmatched. CDR3 amino acids: CASSLRGQSYGYTF. The CDR3 nucleotides read TGTGCCAGCAGTCTCAGGGGGCAAAGCTATGGCTACACCTTC.

The DNA of the CDR3 is TGTGCCAGCAGCATGCAACAGGGTTCACCCCTCCACTTT. It is translated as CASSMQQGSPLHF. The chain joins TRBV11-3 to TRBJ1-6; TRBD1 might be the D (6 bases). This CDR3 contains 13 residues. Germline lookup yields CDR1 SGHNT and CDR2 YENEEA. V lost 5 bases and J lost 9, with 11 bases in between.

The J gene is TRBJ2-3, the V gene TRBV13, with D possibly being TRBD2 (6 bases). The germline CDR1 and CDR2 sequences are PRHDT and FYEKMQ (reference sequence). The CDR3 has 13 residues. V lost 5 bases and J 4 bases, leaving 10 bases between the germline ends. DNA for the CDR3: TGTGCCAGCAGCCTCAGGGAGGCAGATACGCAGTATTTT. Translated: CASSLREADTQYF.

J is TRBJ2-2 and V is TRBV9, with a weak D call TRBD1 (5 bases). The CDR3 is 16 amino acids. With 4 bases removed from V and 3 bases from J, the gap between germline ends came to 16 bases. CDR1 is SGDLS and CDR2 is YYNGEE in the germline V gene. The CDR3 DNA follows: TGTGCCAGCAGCTATGGGGCTGGCACGGACACCGGGGAGCTGTTTTTT. Residues: CASSYGAGTDTGELFF.

This clone was seen once. The chain has TRBV7-2 and TRBJ2-1, with D unresolved. V was shortened by 2 bases and J by 3 bases, with 11 bases between the two germline ends. Germline-derived CDR1 and CDR2 are SGHTA and FQGNSA. The length of the CDR3 is 15 residues. The CDR3 nucleotides read TGTGCCAGCAGCTTATACCAGGCCCTCTACAATGAGCAGTTCTTC. The encoded protein is CASSLYQALYNEQFF.

The chain uses TRBV6-6 and TRBJ2-2; 7 bases align to TRBD2. Germline-derived CDR1 and CDR2 are MNHNY and SVGAGI (reference sequence). The J segment lost 2 bases and the V segment lost 6 bases, leaving 6 bases of the junction unmatched. The CDR3 consists of 15 residues. The CDR3 DNA reads as TGTGCCAGCAGAGGACTAGGAGTAAACACCGGGGAGCTGTTTTTT. Translation gives CASRGLGVNTGELFF.